The TCR beta chain described here comes from a study of PD-L1 blockade in urothelial cancer. The overall study: Patients went on atezolizumab in about 2014, receiving 1,200 mg intravenously every 3 weeks. Across blood samples, T cells had a median count of 141,255.

The CDR3 length is 14 residues. Looked up from germline, CDR1 is LNHDA and CDR2 is SQIVND (reference sequence). The germline V and J ends were trimmed by 6 bases and 7 bases, with 16 bases remaining between them. Time point reported: peripheral blood 6 weeks after treatment start. The protocol was immunoSEQ multiplex PCR, while the TCRdb copy is restricted to in-frame clones and leaves out a portion. Of about 120,000 clones listed, roughly 82% are singletons. The starting material was PBMCs, obtained around atezolizumab (anti-PD-L1) treatment. The chain joins TRBV19 to TRBJ2-1, with D unclear. This receptor was taken from a man aged 50 or older with urothelial cancer. The CDR3 loop is CASSPSFTRNEQFF. CDR3 bases: TGTGCCAGTAGCCCTAGTTTCACCCGTAATGAGCAGTTCTTC.